These 20 T cell receptor beta chains came from one sample sequenced in a study of blood T cell repertoires in COVID-19. Profiled with immunoSEQ multiplex PCR; TCRdb holds only in-frame clones, not every one. The data contain more than 150,000 clones, roughly 80% of them singletons. The sequenced sample consisted of PBMCs or T cells enriched from blood (not recorded which). The receptors come from a man aged 50 to 60 who had recovered from COVID-19.

The chain has TRBV25-1 and TRBJ1-2; no clear D gene. CDR1 MGHDK and CDR2 SYGVNS come from the germline V gene. V was clipped by 3 bases and J by 8 bases, with 19 bases between them. The CDR3 totals 15 residues. The DNA for the CDR3 is TGTGCCAGCAGTGATCGCTCTCGGACTGTGGGCGGCTACACCTTC. Amino acid sequence: CASSDRSRTVGGYTF.

The rearrangement uses TRBV28 and TRBJ2-2, with TRBD2 as a possible D gene (5 bases). The ends were cut back, 6 bases at V and 6 bases at J, with 14 bases in the middle. The CDR3 loop spans 14 amino acids. Germline V CDR1 and CDR2: MDHEN, SYDVKM. CDR3 loop: CASRFGVGPGELFF. In DNA, the CDR3 is TGTGCCAGCAGATTCGGGGTCGGGCCCGGGGAGCTGTTTTTT.

The chain combines TRBV6-5 with TRBJ2-5; possibly TRBD2 for D (7 bases). Trimming removed 6 bases from V and 5 bases from J, with 22 bases in between. CDR1 and CDR2 (germline): MNHEY, SVGAGI. This CDR3 spans 16 amino acids. The CDR3 nucleotides read TGTGCCAGCAGCTACCCACCGGGGGGCGTGAGGGAGACCCAGTACTTC. It translates to CASSYPPGGVRETQYF.

This clone was seen only a few times. The V and J genes are TRBV3-1 (or the pseudogene TRBV3-2) and TRBJ2-7; TRBD2 aligns across 7 bases. This CDR3 is 14 amino acids long. Germline trimming cut 2 bases from V and 0 bases from J; bases unmatched to any gene: 1. Germline V gene data show CDR1 as LGHDT and CDR2 as YNNKEL (reference sequence). CDR3 sequence: CASSQREGSYEQYF. DNA for the CDR3: TGTGCCAGCAGCCAAAGGGAGGGCTCCTACGAGCAGTACTTC.

There are a few counts of this clone. The chain recombines TRBV5-4 with TRBJ2-2, with D possibly matching TRBD1 (6 bases). The V gene's germline CDR1 is SGHNT and CDR2 YYREEE (reference sequence). The V gene lost 1 base and the J gene lost 2 bases, with 9 bases spanning the gap. This CDR3 has 15 amino acids. CDR3 region: CASSLRGINTGELFF. CDR3 nucleotide sequence: TGTGCCAGCAGCTTGAGGGGGATCAACACCGGGGAGCTGTTTTTT.

The rearrangement joins TRBV13 to TRBJ1-2; D remains ambiguous. V was shortened by 2 bases and J by 4 bases, with 11 bases between the two germline ends. Germline values: CDR1 PRHDT, CDR2 FYEKMQ (reference sequence). CDR3 size: 14 residues. CDR3 in DNA: TGTGCCAGCAGCTTACCCAGTGGGAGCTATGGCTACACCTTC. Translated, it gives CASSLPSGSYGYTF.

V and J are TRBV4-1 and TRBJ2-7; tentatively, D is TRBD2 (6 bases). V shed 1 base and J shed 6 bases, with 16 bases lying between them. The germline V gene encodes CDR1 MGHRA and CDR2 YSYEKL. This CDR3 spans 15 amino acids. CDR3 residues: CASSQANPEGGEQYF. The CDR3 region has the DNA TGCGCCAGCAGCCAAGCAAACCCGGAGGGAGGCGAGCAGTACTTC.

The V gene is TRBV7-3, the J gene TRBJ1-1; TRBD1 is a possible D gene (6 bases). Germline V gene data show CDR1 as SGHTA and CDR2 as FQGTGA. V was pared by 5 bases and J by 5 bases, with 21 bases between. This CDR3 is built from 16 residues. The CDR3 loop reads CASSPQGNRRSTEAFF. CDR3 coding DNA: TGTGCCAGCAGCCCCCAGGGGAACAGGAGGTCTACTGAAGCTTTCTTT. The full variable domain, with the rest looked up from reference TRBV7-3 and TRBJ1-1, is GAGVSQTPSNKVTEKGKYVELRCDPISGHTALYWYRQSLGQGPEFLIYFQGTGAADDSGLPNDRFFAVRPEGSVSTLKIQRTERGDSAVYLCASSPQGNRRSTEAFFGQGTRLTVV.

The chain is built from TRBV4-1 and TRBJ1-5; 11 bases are shared with TRBD1. The germline CDR1 and CDR2 sequences are MGHRA and YSYEKL. The CDR3 loop spans 16 amino acids. V was pared by 1 base and J by 7 bases, with 6 bases of the junction left unmatched. CDR3 region: CASSQGPGTGGQPQHF. CDR3 nucleotides: TGCGCCAGCAGCCAAGGACCCGGGACAGGGGGGCAGCCCCAGCATTTT.

This clone appeared many times. The chain links TRBV19 to TRBJ1-6; 9 bases are a match to TRBD1. J was trimmed by 7 bases and V by 3 bases; bases with no gene match: 4. This CDR3 is built from 15 residues. Germline CDR1 reads LNHDA; CDR2 reads SQIVND (reference sequence). CDR3 sequence (DNA): TGTGCCAGTAGTATTGCTGGACAGGGGAATTCACCCCTCCACTTT. This codes for CASSIAGQGNSPLHF.

This chain joins TRBV2 and TRBJ2-7; weak D call: TRBD2 (5 bases). CDR1 and CDR2 from the germline V gene are SNHLY and FYNNEI. Between the trimmed V and J ends, which lost 7 bases and 3 bases, there was a span of 16 bases. This CDR3 comprises 14 residues. The CDR3 is CASMPYGVGYEQYF. For the CDR3, the DNA is TGTGCCAGCATGCCCTACGGGGTTGGCTACGAGCAGTACTTC.

The V gene is TRBV5-4, the J gene TRBJ2-3, with TRBD2 matching over 7 bases. V gave up 2 bases and J gave up 8 bases; unmatched junction bases: 11. Germline assignment: CDR1 SGHNT and CDR2 YYREEE (reference sequence). The CDR3 is 15 amino acids. The CDR3 loop reads CASSLEGGAGATQYF. Here the CDR3 DNA reads TGTGCCAGCAGCTTAGAGGGAGGGGCGGGAGCTACGCAGTATTTT.

The rearrangement joins TRBV6-5 to TRBJ1-5, with D tentatively TRBD1 (6 bases). Trimming pared 7 bases from V and 4 bases from J, leaving 11 bases between. This CDR3 is 13 amino acids long. In germline, CDR1 is MNHEY, CDR2 SVGAGI. CDR3 sequence reads: CASKDSSNQPQHF. DNA of the CDR3: TGTGCCAGCAAGGACAGTTCAAATCAGCCCCAGCATTTT.

This chain links TRBV12-3 or TRBV12-4 with TRBJ2-5; 10 positions agree with TRBD1. The ends lost 6 bases at V and 5 bases at J; junction bases unmatched: 3. This CDR3 spans 13 amino acids. CDR3 region: CASSWGQGETQYF. DNA of the CDR3: TGTGCCAGCAGCTGGGGACAGGGGGAGACCCAGTACTTC.

V gene TRBV6-5 combines with J gene TRBJ1-1; TRBD1 might be the D (5 bases). The CDR3 length is 15 residues. Germline V gene sequence: CDR1 MNHEY, CDR2 SVGAGI. The V end was cut by 0 bases, the J end by 0 bases, with 8 bases between. CDR3 DNA sequence: TGTGCCAGCAGTTACTCCCAGGGTATGAACACTGAAGCTTTCTTT. Protein sequence: CASSYSQGMNTEAFF.

This clone was seen only once. This chain joins TRBV7-9 and TRBJ2-3; a possible D gene is TRBD2 (6 bases). This CDR3 spans 13 amino acids. CDR1 and CDR2 from the germline V gene are SEHNR and FQNEAQ (reference sequence). Trimming pared 5 bases from V and 9 bases from J, leaving 15 bases between. The CDR3: CASSRPPSETQYF. In nucleotides, the CDR3 is TGTGCCAGCAGCCGACCCCCTAGCGAAACGCAGTATTTT.

The V gene is TRBV28, the J gene TRBJ2-1; 14 nucleotides align to TRBD2. The V gene's germline CDR1 is MDHEN and CDR2 SYDVKM. V shed 9 bases, J shed 8 bases, and the junction held 12 bases outside the gene matches. This CDR3 has 16 amino acids. CDR3 in DNA: TGTGCCAGTCTCGGGACTAGCGGGAGAGAGGATGATGAGCAGTTCTTC. Encoded protein: CASLGTSGREDDEQFF.

The J gene is TRBJ1-4, the V gene TRBV18, with D perhaps TRBD1 (5 bases). Germline V gene sequence: CDR1 KGHSH, CDR2 LQKENI. Trimming removed 3 bases at V and 0 bases at J, with 11 bases between. The CDR3 is 16 amino acids. The CDR3 DNA reads TGTGCCAGCTCACCGCGACAGTCAACAACTAATGAAAAACTGTTTTTT. Residues: CASSPRQSTTNEKLFF.

The chain combines TRBV29-1 with TRBJ2-5, with 14 positions matching TRBD2. CDR3 length: 14 amino acids. V trimming: 4 bases; J trimming: 3 bases; junction bases outside the gene matches: 1. Per the germline V gene, CDR1 is SQVTM and CDR2 is ANQGSEA. The DNA for the CDR3 is TGCAGCGTTGCGGGACTAGCGGGAGAAGAGACCCAGTACTTC. It translates to CSVAGLAGEETQYF.

The V and J genes are TRBV7-2 and TRBJ2-2; D is possibly TRBD2 (5 bases). This CDR3 is built from 16 residues. CDR1 is SGHTA, CDR2 FQGNSA, per germline. V gave up 4 bases and J gave up 3 bases, with 15 bases separating them. CDR3 residues: CASSSPRGMDTGELFF. The CDR3 region has the DNA TGTGCCAGCAGCTCCCCCCGGGGTATGGACACCGGGGAGCTGTTTTTT.